This entry features one T cell receptor beta chain sequence. Its recognized antigen is unknown. Base qualities are missing; no much larger clone stands one base away. Reading the label with the study, this specimen's time point is: before neoadjuvant nivolumab. Patients had been newly diagnosed with stage II-IVA oral cavity squamous cell carcinoma, and no prior systemic or radiation treatment had been given to the patients. The cohort was composed of patients with HPV-negative, locally advanced oral cavity squamous cell carcinoma. No culture maintenance or expansion was done, as the peripheral blood mononuclear cells went straight to analysis. The samples were drawn from a longitudinal correlative study tied to a single-arm phase II trial testing neoadjuvant nivolumab in oral cavity squamous cell carcinoma. Subject-matched pre- and post-treatment PBMCs and tumors from three responders and three non-responders underwent genomic DNA-based TCRbeta sequencing. Peripheral blood mononuclear cells were collected before nivolumab treatment and were collected again after treatment, at the time of surgery. The Maxwell RSC DNA from Cells kit was used to isolate genomic DNA from PBMCs.

V is pruned by 2 bases and J by 0 bases, leaving 6 bases of the junction without a gene match. From its cysteine to its phenylalanine, the CDR3 spans 16 amino acids. Only the CDR3 DNA stays, 48 bases, in frame from base 1. Based on the germline V gene, the CDR1 and CDR2 sequences are MGHRA and YSYEKL. The sample is drawn from a study of neoadjuvant anti-PD-1 for oral cavity cancer (dated by TCRdb to 2020 to 2023). The study in broad terms: Three to four biweekly doses of nivolumab at 3 mg/kg were mostly administered to patients before curative-intent surgical resection. For patients who did not progress, a fourth nivolumab dose was given around day 43, followed by definitive surgical resection on days 50-56. Patients with complete response, partial response or stable disease by RECIST 1.1 were defined as responders, whereas patients with progression were defined as non-responders. There were roughly 11 patients in the parent correlative cohort, and the response rate was less than 40%.

Overall study results and their limits: Higher pretreatment blood Treg/Th17 ratios correlated with higher pretreatment blood TCRbeta clonality and lower post-treatment tumor TCRbeta clonality. After neoadjuvant nivolumab, non-responders showed significantly higher T cell clonality (Gini index) in PBMCs than responders did. The TCR analyses had only a few patients in each response group, and the authors called for validation in larger cohorts.

For deep sequencing, each PBMC sample was run in six replicates, with libraries mostly built from 480 ng of input genomic DNA. The immunoSEQ hsTCRbeta kit was used to prepare TCRbeta libraries according to the manufacturer's instructions. Sequencing of the completed libraries took place using an Illumina NovaSeq 6000 S4 flow cell after they had been pooled to around 3.3 nM. Per the source publication's procedure: The immunoSEQ Analyzer was used for raw data preprocessing and quality control. The analysis was limited to productive rearrangements, and each clonotype was defined by a unique CDR3 amino acid sequence. Repertoire clonality was estimated as the Gini-Simpson index, computed with the R package tcR. Gini indices were compared with Student's t test, and associations with tumor size change were assessed by Pearson correlation. The clones in this table, taken by TCRdb from immuneACCESS, are in-frame only. Not every clone is retained; where verified, under half of the shortfall comes from an unresolved V gene, and the cause of the rest is unknown. That table supplies the V and J calls and clone size; D and trimming were determined from the DNA. The sample yields 72,000 or so clones; about 86% were counted once. The ten largest clones take up around 3.7% of the sample.

The sample in question was PBMCs, obtained before nivolumab (anti-PD-1) treatment. Here the chain combines TRBV4-1 and TRBJ1-1, with TRBD1 matching 7 junction bases. The sequence was obtained from a person between 40 and 85 years old with oral cavity squamous cell carcinoma. The nucleotide sequence is TGCGCCAGCAGCCAAACAGGGGCGGCGGTGAACACTGAAGCTTTCTTT. Its protein is CASSQTGAAVNTEAFF.